The rows below give T cell receptor beta chains drawn from one sample of a study of blood T cells in healthy people across ages. TCRdb called the 5' RACE reads again in MiXCR, with one record for every CDR3 protein. Of more than 550,000 distinct CDR3 sequences listed, 20% to 25% are singletons. Specimen: blood. These receptors were taken from a man aged 70 or older in good health. The CDR3 runs from the conserved cysteine through the conserved F or W. Each record gives: J gene, D gene, clone size, V gene, CDR3 DNA, CDR3 protein. The D gene is left open where the match is weak. Clone size appears in some rows only: once, few, many, or a class for an expanded clone.

j_gene: TRBJ2-2; d_gene: -; abundance: few; v_gene: TRBV6-6; CDR3nt: TGTGCCAGCAGTAGAGACACGGATCGGACCGGGGAGCTGTTTTTT; CDR3aa: CASSRDTDRTGELFF
j_gene: TRBJ2-7; d_gene: TRBD1; abundance: few; v_gene: TRBV28; CDR3nt: TGTGCCAGCACTCCGGGACAGGTGAGGAGTGAGCAGTACTTC; CDR3aa: CASTPGQVRSEQYF
j_gene: TRBJ2-2; d_gene: -; abundance: few; v_gene: TRBV6-5; CDR3nt: TGTGCCAGCAGTTACTCCAAGAACACCGGGGAGCTGTTTTTT; CDR3aa: CASSYSKNTGELFF
j_gene: TRBJ2-1; d_gene: -; abundance: few; v_gene: TRBV5-6; CDR3nt: TGTGCCAGCAGCCGGAGGTTGGGAGGCACTGGAAATGAGCAGTTCTTC; CDR3aa: CASSRRLGGTGNEQFF
j_gene: TRBJ1-2; d_gene: TRBD1; abundance: -; v_gene: TRBV14; CDR3nt: TGTGCCAGCAGCCTTTCGGGGACAGCAGGCACTGGCTACACCTTC; CDR3aa: CASSLSGTAGTGYTF
j_gene: TRBJ2-7; d_gene: TRBD1; abundance: few; v_gene: TRBV12-3/TRBV12-4; CDR3nt: TGTGCCAGCAGCGACAGGGGGTACTACGAGCAGTACTTC; CDR3aa: CASSDRGYYEQYF
j_gene: TRBJ1-1; d_gene: -; abundance: many; v_gene: TRBV28; CDR3nt: TGTGCCAGCAGTTTGACTCAGGAGGGGGCTTTCTTT; CDR3aa: CASSLTQEGAFF
j_gene: TRBJ1-2; d_gene: -; abundance: -; v_gene: TRBV10-1; CDR3nt: TGCGCCAGCAGTGAGTCACTGAACTATGGCTACACCTTC; CDR3aa: CASSESLNYGYTF
j_gene: TRBJ2-7; d_gene: TRBD1; abundance: few; v_gene: TRBV12-3/TRBV12-4; CDR3nt: TGTGCCAGCAGTCGACAGGGGGACACCTACGAGCAGTACTTC; CDR3aa: CASSRQGDTYEQYF
j_gene: TRBJ2-4; d_gene: -; abundance: -; v_gene: TRBV4-3; CDR3nt: TGCGCCAGCAGCCAAGGAGGGGTCCTAGCCAAAAACATTCAGTACTTC; CDR3aa: CASSQGGVLAKNIQYF
j_gene: TRBJ2-1; d_gene: -; abundance: -; v_gene: TRBV29-1; CDR3nt: TGCAGCGTACCGGGACTCACCTACAATGAGCAGTTCTTC; CDR3aa: CSVPGLTYNEQFF
j_gene: TRBJ2-3; d_gene: -; abundance: -; v_gene: TRBV7-2; CDR3nt: TGTGCCAGCAGCGACTCCGGGACACGCACAGATACGCAGTATTTT; CDR3aa: CASSDSGTRTDTQYF
j_gene: TRBJ2-3; d_gene: TRBD2; abundance: few; v_gene: TRBV25-1; CDR3nt: TGTGCCAGCAGTGGAGGACTAGCGGTCACAGATACGCAGTATTTT; CDR3aa: CASSGGLAVTDTQYF
j_gene: TRBJ1-2; d_gene: -; abundance: -; v_gene: TRBV24-1; CDR3nt: TGTGCCACTTCAGCAGGGGTCGGCTACACCTTC; CDR3aa: CATSAGVGYTF
j_gene: TRBJ2-5; d_gene: -; abundance: -; v_gene: TRBV12-3/TRBV12-4; CDR3nt: TGTGCCAGCAGTTTCCCCAGGACGGCCCAGTACTTC; CDR3aa: CASSFPRTAQYF
j_gene: TRBJ2-7; d_gene: -; abundance: -; v_gene: TRBV14; CDR3nt: TGTGCCAGCAGCCAAGGACAGGTCTCCTACGAGCAGTACTTC; CDR3aa: CASSQGQVSYEQYF
j_gene: TRBJ2-5; d_gene: TRBD2; abundance: -; v_gene: TRBV2; CDR3nt: TGTGCCAGCAGGAAAGGAGCTAGCGGGTGGGAGACCCAGTACTTC; CDR3aa: CASRKGASGWETQYF
j_gene: TRBJ1-1; d_gene: -; abundance: few; v_gene: TRBV6-6; CDR3nt: TGTGCCAGCACTCCAAGGGGGGCGAACACTGAAGCTTTCTTT; CDR3aa: CASTPRGANTEAFF
j_gene: TRBJ1-2; d_gene: -; abundance: -; v_gene: TRBV19; CDR3nt: TGTGCCAGTAGTATTGACCCAACTCTTGAGGGCTACACCTTC; CDR3aa: CASSIDPTLEGYTF
j_gene: TRBJ2-7; d_gene: TRBD1; abundance: few; v_gene: TRBV20-1; CDR3nt: TGCAGTGCTCCGACGGGACAGGGTATCTACGAGGGGCAGTACTTC; CDR3aa: CSAPTGQGIYEGQYF
j_gene: TRBJ2-7; d_gene: TRBD1; abundance: few; v_gene: TRBV16; CDR3nt: TGTGCCAGCAGCCAATCACCGAGGACAGGGGTCGAGCAGTACTTC; CDR3aa: CASSQSPRTGVEQYF
j_gene: TRBJ2-4; d_gene: TRBD2; abundance: -; v_gene: TRBV7-2; CDR3nt: TGTGCCAGCAGCTTGGACGGGACTAGTACTAGCTTC; CDR3aa: CASSLDGTSTSF
j_gene: TRBJ2-1; d_gene: -; abundance: -; v_gene: TRBV12-3/TRBV12-4; CDR3nt: TGTGCCAGCAGTTTCGTGGCCTACAATGAGCAGTTCTTC; CDR3aa: CASSFVAYNEQFF
j_gene: TRBJ2-5; d_gene: -; abundance: -; v_gene: TRBV29-1; CDR3nt: TGCAGCGTTGGGCACGCCCCAGAGACCCAGTACTTC; CDR3aa: CSVGHAPETQYF
j_gene: TRBJ2-6; d_gene: -; abundance: few; v_gene: TRBV12-3/TRBV12-4; CDR3nt: TGTGCCAGCAGGGTAGGGACATTTGGGGCCAACGTCCTGACTTTC; CDR3aa: CASRVGTFGANVLTF
j_gene: TRBJ2-1; d_gene: -; abundance: few; v_gene: TRBV4-3; CDR3nt: TGCGCCAGCAGCCAAGATTCCCTAGTACTTCTCCCAGGTGAGCAGTTCTTC; CDR3aa: CASSQDSLVLLPGEQFF
j_gene: TRBJ2-4; d_gene: -; abundance: few; v_gene: TRBV5-1; CDR3nt: TGCGCCAGCAGCCAGCAAGGAGGGGGAAACATTCAGTACTTC; CDR3aa: CASSQQGGGNIQYF
j_gene: TRBJ1-4; d_gene: -; abundance: few; v_gene: TRBV11-2; CDR3nt: TGTGCCAGCAGCCCCCGGGATGAAAAACTGTTTTTT; CDR3aa: CASSPRDEKLFF
j_gene: TRBJ1-2; d_gene: -; abundance: few; v_gene: TRBV20-1; CDR3nt: TGCAGTGCTAGAGATCCTGCTTCCGGCCAGCCCCGCTATGGCTACACCTTC; CDR3aa: CSARDPASGQPRYGYTF
j_gene: TRBJ1-2; d_gene: -; abundance: -; v_gene: TRBV20-1; CDR3nt: TGCAGTGCTCCCGGGACAACCTATGGCTACACCTTC; CDR3aa: CSAPGTTYGYTF
j_gene: TRBJ1-5; d_gene: TRBD1; abundance: -; v_gene: TRBV18; CDR3nt: TGTGCCAGCTCACCCCAGGGGGCGGCAAGGTATCAGCCCCAGCATTTT; CDR3aa: CASSPQGAARYQPQHF
j_gene: TRBJ2-7; d_gene: -; abundance: few; v_gene: TRBV18; CDR3nt: TGTGCCAGCTCGTCAACCGGGCAGGGCTCCTACGAGCAGTACTTC; CDR3aa: CASSSTGQGSYEQYF
j_gene: TRBJ2-5; d_gene: TRBD2; abundance: few; v_gene: TRBV7-7; CDR3nt: TGTGCCAGCAGCTTAGCGCGAAGCGGGATGGTGGAGACCCAGTACTTC; CDR3aa: CASSLARSGMVETQYF
j_gene: TRBJ2-4; d_gene: -; abundance: -; v_gene: TRBV20-1; CDR3nt: TGCAGTGCCAGAAAACCCCAATCATCGACGGGCAAAAACATTCAGTACTTC; CDR3aa: CSARKPQSSTGKNIQYF
j_gene: TRBJ2-3; d_gene: -; abundance: many; v_gene: TRBV20-1; CDR3nt: TGCAGTGCTAGATGGGCGGGTCAAGATACGCAGTATTTT; CDR3aa: CSARWAGQDTQYF
j_gene: TRBJ2-3; d_gene: TRBD2; abundance: few; v_gene: TRBV5-5; CDR3nt: TGTGCCAGCAGCTTGCGGGGACTAGAAACCAATACGCAGTATTTT; CDR3aa: CASSLRGLETNTQYF
j_gene: TRBJ2-7; d_gene: -; abundance: few; v_gene: TRBV7-8; CDR3nt: TGTGCCAGCAGCTTAGGGACACCTCCCTACGAGCAGTACTTC; CDR3aa: CASSLGTPPYEQYF
j_gene: TRBJ2-3; d_gene: -; abundance: few; v_gene: TRBV18; CDR3nt: TGTGCCGGGGAAGAAGCAGATACGCAGTATTTT; CDR3aa: CAGEEADTQYF
j_gene: TRBJ1-4; d_gene: -; abundance: -; v_gene: TRBV7-2; CDR3nt: TGTGCCAGCAGCGGGCCGGCGGGAAGAGAAAAACTGTTTTTT; CDR3aa: CASSGPAGREKLFF
j_gene: TRBJ2-5; d_gene: -; abundance: -; v_gene: TRBV10-3; CDR3nt: TGTGCCATCAGTGAGTCTGGAGGCTGGCAAGAGACCCAGTACTTC; CDR3aa: CAISESGGWQETQYF
j_gene: TRBJ2-7; d_gene: -; abundance: -; v_gene: TRBV23-1; CDR3nt: TGCGCCAGCAGTCAATTCGGGACTTTTAGCTCCTACGAGCAGTACTTC; CDR3aa: CASSQFGTFSSYEQYF
j_gene: TRBJ1-1; d_gene: -; abundance: -; v_gene: TRBV3-1; CDR3nt: TGTGCCAGCAGGGAGGGGCTTGGAAACACTGAAGCTTTCTTT; CDR3aa: CASREGLGNTEAFF
j_gene: TRBJ2-4; d_gene: TRBD2; abundance: many; v_gene: TRBV12-3/TRBV12-4; CDR3nt: TGTGCCAGCAGGGGACTAGCGGGAGCCAAAAACATTCAGTACTTC; CDR3aa: CASRGLAGAKNIQYF
j_gene: TRBJ2-1; d_gene: -; abundance: -; v_gene: TRBV25-1; CDR3nt: TGTGCCAGCAGTGAGGAGGGGACAACTTATTACAATGAGCAGTTCTTC; CDR3aa: CASSEEGTTYYNEQFF
j_gene: TRBJ2-1; d_gene: -; abundance: -; v_gene: TRBV4-3; CDR3nt: TGCGCCAGCAGCCAAGAGGCCCGCCGTCACAATGAGCAGTTCTTC; CDR3aa: CASSQEARRHNEQFF
j_gene: TRBJ1-1; d_gene: -; abundance: few; v_gene: TRBV12-3/TRBV12-4; CDR3nt: TGTGCCAGCAGGGGACGAGAGGGGGCTGAAGCTTTCTTT; CDR3aa: CASRGREGAEAFF
j_gene: TRBJ1-2; d_gene: TRBD1; abundance: -; v_gene: TRBV19; CDR3nt: TGTGCCTTCTCGGACAGGGTAAACTATGGCTACACCTTC; CDR3aa: CAFSDRVNYGYTF
j_gene: TRBJ2-3; d_gene: -; abundance: -; v_gene: TRBV5-5; CDR3nt: TGTGCCAGCAGCTCCGGACAAGATACGCAGTATTTT; CDR3aa: CASSSGQDTQYF
j_gene: TRBJ1-4; d_gene: -; abundance: -; v_gene: TRBV20-1; CDR3nt: TGCAGTGCTAGTAGCCAGGGGTCCGAAAAACTGTTTTTT; CDR3aa: CSASSQGSEKLFF
j_gene: TRBJ2-1; d_gene: -; abundance: few; v_gene: TRBV3-1; CDR3nt: TGTGCCAGCAGCCAAGGTAGCAGGCTCAATGAGCAGTTCTTC; CDR3aa: CASSQGSRLNEQFF
j_gene: TRBJ2-4; d_gene: -; abundance: -; v_gene: TRBV20-1; CDR3nt: TGCAGTGCTAGAGATTTCCGGGCCCTAGCCAAAAACATTCAGTACTTC; CDR3aa: CSARDFRALAKNIQYF